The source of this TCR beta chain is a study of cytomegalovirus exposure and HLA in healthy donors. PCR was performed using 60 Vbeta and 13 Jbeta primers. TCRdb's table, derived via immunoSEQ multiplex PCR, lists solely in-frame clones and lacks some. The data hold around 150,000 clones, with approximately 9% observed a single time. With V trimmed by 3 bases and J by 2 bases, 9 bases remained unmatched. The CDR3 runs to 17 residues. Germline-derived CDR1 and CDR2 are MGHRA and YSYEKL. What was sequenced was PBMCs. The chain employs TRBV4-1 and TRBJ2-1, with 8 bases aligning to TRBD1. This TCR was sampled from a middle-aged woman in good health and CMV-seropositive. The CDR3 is CASSQAAGGLTYNEQFF. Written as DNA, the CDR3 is TGCGCCAGCAGCCAGGCTGCAGGGGGCCTTACCTACAATGAGCAGTTCTTC.